This entry features one T cell receptor (beta chain) sequence. Germline assignment: CDR1 SGHAT and CDR2 FQNNGV. This CDR3 comprises 13 residues. Trimming took off 7 bases at V and 6 bases at J, with 13 bases between the two ends. The data belong to a study of identical twins. TCRdb itself ran the 5' RACE reads through MiXCR, one entry per CDR3 protein. The sample has hundreds of thousands of distinct CDR3 sequences; about 20% are singletons. These same data were also listed under a study on T cells expressing NK-cell markers. From that second work: Seven HCMV-seropositive donors and one seronegative donor made up the eight sequenced donors.

The sequence was collected from a young woman in good health. The chain joins TRBV11-2 to TRBJ2-1; D may be TRBD1 (6 bases). Sequences were obtained from PBMCs. The CDR3 sequence is CASNHNRVNEQFF. CDR3 DNA: TGTGCCAGCAACCATAACAGGGTCAATGAGCAGTTCTTC.